This TCR beta chain was captured by sequencing in a study of blood T cell repertoires in COVID-19. Study at large: Among Cohort 3 donors, those recovered had two negative PCRs, clearance, or symptom resolution. The United States, Italy and Spain were the sources of the acute and convalescent COVID-19 samples. Nucleic acid was either cDNA or gDNA, and it came from T cells, B-cell-depleted T cells, or PBMCs.

V gave up 6 bases and J gave up 0 bases, with 11 bases separating them. Germline V lookup: CDR1 LNHDA, CDR2 SQIVND (reference sequence). The CDR3 contains 14 residues. Original analysis: Counts of nucleated cells, estimated from reference gene primer amplification, were obtained. Only in-frame clones appear in the TCRdb table, and some are missing; sequencing was by immunoSEQ multiplex PCR. That table gives V, J and clone size, and the DNA gave D and trimming. The sample lists roughly 190,000 clones, about 88% occurring once. Sample: PBMCs or T cells enriched from blood (not recorded which). The source of this sequence is a woman between 40 and 50 years old in a cohort exposed to, infected with or recovered from COVID-19 (not recorded which). The rearrangement joins TRBV19 to TRBJ1-1; D perhaps matches TRBD1 (5 bases). CDR3 in amino acids: CASRATAMNTEAFF. CDR3 bases: TGTGCCAGTAGGGCGACAGCTATGAACACTGAAGCTTTCTTT.